This T cell receptor (beta chain) was observed in a study of T cells in Graves' hyperthyroidism and ophthalmopathy. Comments on this clonotype: The antigen is unknown.

Germline-derived CDR1 and CDR2 are SGHDN and FVKESK. Trimming removed 2 bases at V and 4 bases at J, with 12 bases between. CDR3 size: 14 residues. General study results and limits: Most clonotypes that expanded in the thyroid above 0.001 also showed up in blood.

From RNA transcripts, TCR beta CDR3 regions were amplified. The primer set for the first-round RT-PCR of the TCR CDR3 was HTBI. A single record per CDR3 protein comes from TCRdb applying MiXCR to the multiplex PCR reads. The table records approximately 700,000 distinct CDR3 sequences, 40% to 55% of them present only once. The sequenced material came from peripheral blood or thyroid tissue (not recorded which). The clonotype was recovered from an adult man with Graves' disease, either hyperthyroidism or ophthalmopathy (not recorded which). The chain couples TRBV14 to TRBJ2-7, with D perhaps TRBD1 or TRBD2 (5 bases each). The CDR3 protein is CASSQRGRLYEQYF. CDR3 coding DNA: TGTGCCAGCAGCCAACGGGGCAGACTTTACGAGCAGTACTTC.